The 13 T cell receptor beta chains presented below share a single source sample, sequenced in a study of early stage breast cancer tumors. The protocol was immunoSEQ multiplex PCR, while the TCRdb copy is restricted to in-frame clones and leaves out a portion. There are more than 65,000 clones in the sample; around 80% occur only once, and about 4.8% lies in the top ten. Sample: blood. The receptors originated from a person aged 40-50 years with breast cancer.

The gene calls are TRBV29-1 and TRBJ1-1; D not resolved. The CDR3 has 14 residues. The germline gives CDR1 SQVTM, CDR2 ANQGSEA. Deletions cut 6 bases from V and 0 bases from J, with 14 bases between. The CDR3 coding sequence is TGCAGCGTCGAGCCCGCGCAGTTGAACACTGAAGCTTTCTTT. Protein product: CSVEPAQLNTEAFF.

In this sample, this clone turned up a few times. The chain uses TRBV27 and TRBJ1-2; possible D gene TRBD1, 6 bases. V gave up 4 bases and J gave up 3 bases, with 15 bases separating them. The CDR3 loop spans 15 amino acids. CDR1 is MNHEY, CDR2 SMNVEV, per germline (reference sequence). This CDR3 is CASSSRDKGYYGYTF. In DNA, the CDR3 is TGTGCCAGCAGTTCCCGGGACAAAGGATACTATGGCTACACCTTC.

V is TRBV30 and J is TRBJ2-3; 7 bases fit TRBD1. Per the germline V gene, CDR1 is GTSNPN and CDR2 is SVGIG (reference sequence). The J segment lost 1 base and the V segment lost 3 bases, leaving 4 bases of the junction unmatched. CDR3 size: 14 residues. CDR3 DNA sequence: TGTGCCTGGAGACAGGGGCTGGGCACAGATACGCAGTATTTT. Its translation: CAWRQGLGTDTQYF.

The chain couples TRBV6-1 to TRBJ1-1, with TRBD1 as a possible D gene (6 bases). Germline loops: CDR1 MNHNS, CDR2 SASEGT. V was trimmed by 4 bases and J by 1 base, leaving 10 bases between them. The CDR3 runs 14 residues. CDR3 residues: CASSGQAQNTEAFF. CDR3 in DNA: TGTGCCAGCAGTGGACAGGCTCAGAACACTGAAGCTTTCTTT.

This clone was counted between two and nine times. This chain uses TRBV27 with TRBJ1-2, with unresolved D. Germline V gene lookup returns CDR1 MNHEY and CDR2 SMNVEV (reference sequence). The CDR3 runs to 14 residues. V was clipped by 6 bases and J by 3 bases, with 14 bases between them. The CDR3 DNA reads TGTGCCAGCAGGTGGGCCTCCGGGGACTATGGCTACACCTTC. Translation: CASRWASGDYGYTF.

The sample holds a few counts of this clone. The V and J genes are TRBV29-1 and TRBJ1-2, with 10 nucleotides matching TRBD1. Losses at the gene ends were 6 bases for V and 3 bases for J; bases not matched to a gene: 13. CDR1 and CDR2 (germline): SQVTM, ANQGSEA. The CDR3 totals 16 residues. CDR3 in amino acids: CSVERGVGTGDYGYTF. CDR3 bases: TGCAGCGTCGAAAGGGGAGTAGGGACAGGGGACTATGGCTACACCTTC.

The gene calls are TRBV12-5 and TRBJ2-7; D not certain. Germline V gene data show CDR1 as LGHNT and CDR2 as FRNRAP. V was trimmed by 1 base and J by 6 bases, leaving 7 bases between them. This CDR3 spans 12 amino acids. CDR3: CASGLGAVEQYF. CDR3 bases: TGTGCTAGTGGTTTGGGCGCGGTCGAGCAGTACTTC.

The CDR3 DNA is TGTGCCAGCAGTAAGAACCCGGGACAGGGGACCGGGGAGCTGTTTTTT. As protein: CASSKNPGQGTGELFF. The genes are TRBV5-5 and TRBJ2-2; 10 bases match TRBD1. The CDR3 runs to 16 residues. Per the germline V gene, CDR1 is SGHKS and CDR2 is YYEKEE (reference sequence). Trimming cost V 5 bases and J 5 bases; bases outside gene matches: 9.

V is TRBV30 and J is TRBJ2-2; D is ambiguous. The CDR3 totals 15 residues. In germline, CDR1 is GTSNPN, CDR2 SVGIG (reference sequence). V lost 0 bases to trimming and J lost 0 bases, with 8 bases between them. The CDR3 region is CAWSVVLANTGELFF. The CDR3 nucleotides are TGTGCCTGGAGTGTCGTCCTCGCGAACACCGGGGAGCTGTTTTTT.

V is TRBV30 and J is TRBJ2-1; 10 nucleotides match TRBD2. Germline CDR1 GTSNPN, CDR2 SVGIG (reference sequence). The CDR3 is 13 amino acids. V shed 5 bases, J shed 10 bases, and the junction held 8 bases outside the gene matches. CDR3 DNA: TGTGCCTGGGTGGCTAGCGGGAGATGGGAGCAGTTCTTC. Translated, it gives CAWVASGRWEQFF.

The J gene is TRBJ1-1, the V gene TRBV14, with D possibly matching TRBD1 (5 bases). Germline CDR1 reads SGHDN; CDR2 reads FVKESK. The CDR3 has 15 residues. V was trimmed by 4 bases and J by 1 base, leaving 13 bases between them. The CDR3 is CASSRLTGPNTEAFF. As DNA, the CDR3 is TGTGCCAGCAGCCGGCTCACAGGACCGAACACTGAAGCTTTCTTT.

The V gene is TRBV29-1, the J gene TRBJ2-4, with D perhaps TRBD1 (5 bases). There are 13 residues in the CDR3. CDR1 is SQVTM, CDR2 ANQGSEA, per germline. The V and J ends lost 6 bases and 3 bases respectively, with 12 bases between them. This chain's CDR3 is CSVAGQGKNIQYF. DNA of the CDR3: TGCAGCGTCGCTGGACAAGGCAAAAACATTCAGTACTTC.

This clone was recorded once. The genes are TRBV6-5 and TRBJ1-5; tentative D call: TRBD1 (6 bases). Germline V gene lookup returns CDR1 MNHEY and CDR2 SVGAGI. CDR3 length: 14 amino acids. Trimming removed 6 bases at V and 5 bases at J, with 14 bases between. The CDR3 DNA is TGTGCCAGCAGGCGCGGGGGGCTCGATCAGCCCCAGCATTTT. It specifies CASRRGGLDQPQHF.